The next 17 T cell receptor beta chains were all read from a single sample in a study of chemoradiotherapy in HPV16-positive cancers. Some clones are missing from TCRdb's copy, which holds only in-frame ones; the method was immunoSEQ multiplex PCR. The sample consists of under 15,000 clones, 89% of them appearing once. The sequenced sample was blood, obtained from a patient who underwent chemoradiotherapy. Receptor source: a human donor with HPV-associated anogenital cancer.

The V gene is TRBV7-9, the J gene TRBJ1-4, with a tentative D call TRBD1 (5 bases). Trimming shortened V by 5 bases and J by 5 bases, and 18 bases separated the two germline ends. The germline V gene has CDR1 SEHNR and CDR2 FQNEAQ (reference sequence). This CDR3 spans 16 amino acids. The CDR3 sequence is CASSPRPRGGNEKLFF. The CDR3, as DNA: TGTGCCAGCAGCCCCCGCCCGAGGGGAGGAAATGAAAAACTGTTTTTT.

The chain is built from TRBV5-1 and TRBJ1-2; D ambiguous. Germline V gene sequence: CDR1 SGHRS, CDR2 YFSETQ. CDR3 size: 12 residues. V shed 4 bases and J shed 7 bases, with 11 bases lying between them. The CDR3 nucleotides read TGCGCCAGCAGCCTGATGGACTCTGGCTACACCTTC. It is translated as CASSLMDSGYTF.

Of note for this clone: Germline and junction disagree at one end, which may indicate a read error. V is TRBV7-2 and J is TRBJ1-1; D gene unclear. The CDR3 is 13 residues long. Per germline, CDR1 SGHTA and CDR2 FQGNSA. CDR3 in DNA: TGTGTCAGCAGCTTAATTGTCCAGACTGAAGCTTTCTTT. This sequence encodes CVSSLIVQTEAFF.

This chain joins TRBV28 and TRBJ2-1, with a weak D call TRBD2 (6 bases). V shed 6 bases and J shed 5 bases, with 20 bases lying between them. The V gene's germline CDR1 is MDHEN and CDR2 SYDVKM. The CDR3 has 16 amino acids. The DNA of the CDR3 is TGTGCCAGCAGGCTACTGAGGGGAGGCCTTAACAATGAGCAGTTCTTC. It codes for CASRLLRGGLNNEQFF.

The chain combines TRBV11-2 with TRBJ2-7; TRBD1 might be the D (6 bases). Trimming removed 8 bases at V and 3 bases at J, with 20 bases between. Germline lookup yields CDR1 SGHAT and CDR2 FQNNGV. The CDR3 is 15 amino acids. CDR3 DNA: TGTGCCAGCGCAGGGACCACAGGGAAGTTCTACGAGCAGTACTTC. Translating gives CASAGTTGKFYEQYF. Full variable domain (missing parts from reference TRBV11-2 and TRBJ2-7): EAGVAQSPRYKIIEKRQSVAFWCNPISGHATLYWYQQILGQGPKLLIQFQNNGVVDDSQLPKDRFSAERLKGVDSTLKIQPAKLEDSAVYLCASAGTTGKFYEQYFGPGTRLTVT.

The CDR3 region has the DNA TGTGCCAGTAGTATAGTTCCTTGGGGGGACAGACGTGACTATGGCTACACCTTC. This sequence encodes CASSIVPWGDRRDYGYTF. The chain employs TRBV19 and TRBJ1-2; TRBD1 aligns across 7 bases. The CDR3 spans 18 residues. Germline CDR1 LNHDA, CDR2 SQIVND (reference sequence). With 1 base clipped from V and 3 bases from J, the junction kept 14 bases outside the gene matches.

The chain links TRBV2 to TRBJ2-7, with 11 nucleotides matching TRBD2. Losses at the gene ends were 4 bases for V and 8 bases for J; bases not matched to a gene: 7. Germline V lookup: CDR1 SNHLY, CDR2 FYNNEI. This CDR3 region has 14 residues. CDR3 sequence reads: CASSVVAGGGKQYF. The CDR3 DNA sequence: TGTGCCAGCAGTGTAGTAGCGGGAGGGGGCAAGCAGTACTTC. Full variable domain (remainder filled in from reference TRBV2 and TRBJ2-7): EPEVTQTPSHQVTQMGQEVILRCVPISNHLYFYWYRQILGQKVEFLVSFYNNEISEKSEIFDDQFSVERPDGSNFTLKIRSTKLEDSAMYFCASSVVAGGGKQYFGPGTRLTVT.

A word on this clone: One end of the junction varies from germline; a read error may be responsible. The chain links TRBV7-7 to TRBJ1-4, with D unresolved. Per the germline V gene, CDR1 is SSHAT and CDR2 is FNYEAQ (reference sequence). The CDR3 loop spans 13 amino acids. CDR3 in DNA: TGTGCTAGCAGCCCCGATATGGGCGAAAAACTGTTTTTT. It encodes CASSPDMGEKLFF.

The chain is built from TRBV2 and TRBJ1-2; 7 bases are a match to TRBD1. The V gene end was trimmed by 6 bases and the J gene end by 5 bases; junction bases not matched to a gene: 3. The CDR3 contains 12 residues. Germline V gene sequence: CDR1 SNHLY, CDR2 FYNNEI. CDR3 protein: CASSGQEYGYTF. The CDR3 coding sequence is TGTGCCAGCAGCGGACAGGAGTATGGCTACACCTTC.

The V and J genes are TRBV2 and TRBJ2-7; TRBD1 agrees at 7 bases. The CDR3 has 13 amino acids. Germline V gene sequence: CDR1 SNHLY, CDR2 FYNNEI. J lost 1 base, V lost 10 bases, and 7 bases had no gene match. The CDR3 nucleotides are TGTGCCACCACACGGGACAGATCCTACGAGCAGTACTTC. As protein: CATTRDRSYEQYF.

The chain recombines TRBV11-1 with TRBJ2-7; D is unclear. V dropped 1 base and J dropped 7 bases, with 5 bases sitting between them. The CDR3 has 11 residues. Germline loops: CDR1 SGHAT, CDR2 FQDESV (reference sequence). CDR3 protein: CASSLGPEQYF. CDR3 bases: TGTGCCAGCAGCTTAGGGCCGGAGCAGTACTTC.

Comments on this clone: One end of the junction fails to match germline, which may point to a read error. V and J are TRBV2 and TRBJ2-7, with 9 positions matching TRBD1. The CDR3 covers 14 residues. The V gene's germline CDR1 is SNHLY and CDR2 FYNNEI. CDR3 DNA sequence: TGTGCCAGCAGGTCTCTTTCTGGGCCGGGACAGGGAGACTTC. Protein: CASRSLSGPGQGDF.

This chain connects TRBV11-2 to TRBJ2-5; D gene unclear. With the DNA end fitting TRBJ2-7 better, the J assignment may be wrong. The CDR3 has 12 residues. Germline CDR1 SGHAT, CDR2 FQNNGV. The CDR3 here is CASSLAGYEQYF. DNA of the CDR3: TGTGCCAGCAGCTTAGCCGGCTACGAGCAGTACTTC.

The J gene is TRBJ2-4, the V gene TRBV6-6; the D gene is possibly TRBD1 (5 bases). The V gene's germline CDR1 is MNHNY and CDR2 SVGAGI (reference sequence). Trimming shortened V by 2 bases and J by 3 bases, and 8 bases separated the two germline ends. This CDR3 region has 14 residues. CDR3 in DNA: TGTGCCAGCAGTTACAGGGGTGACAAAAACATTCAGTACTTC. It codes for CASSYRGDKNIQYF.

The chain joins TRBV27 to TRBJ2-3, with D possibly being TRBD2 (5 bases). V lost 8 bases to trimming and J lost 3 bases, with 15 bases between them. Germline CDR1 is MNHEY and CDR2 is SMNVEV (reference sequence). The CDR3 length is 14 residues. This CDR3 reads CASCGFQRTDTQYF. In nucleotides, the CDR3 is TGTGCCAGCTGCGGGTTCCAACGAACAGATACGCAGTATTTT.

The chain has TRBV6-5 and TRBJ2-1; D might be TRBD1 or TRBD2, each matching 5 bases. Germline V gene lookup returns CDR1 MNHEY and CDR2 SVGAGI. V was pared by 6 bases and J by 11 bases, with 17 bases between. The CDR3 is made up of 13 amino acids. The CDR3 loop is CASRGTATPQQFF. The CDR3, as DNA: TGTGCCAGCAGAGGGACCGCCACCCCCCAGCAGTTCTTC.

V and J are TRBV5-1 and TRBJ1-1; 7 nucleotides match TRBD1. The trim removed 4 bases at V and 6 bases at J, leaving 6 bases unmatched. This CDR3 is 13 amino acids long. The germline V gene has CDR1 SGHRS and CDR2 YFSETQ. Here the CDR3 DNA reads TGCGCCAGCAGCCGGGGACAGCGAGCTGAAGCTTTCTTT. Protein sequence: CASSRGQRAEAFF.